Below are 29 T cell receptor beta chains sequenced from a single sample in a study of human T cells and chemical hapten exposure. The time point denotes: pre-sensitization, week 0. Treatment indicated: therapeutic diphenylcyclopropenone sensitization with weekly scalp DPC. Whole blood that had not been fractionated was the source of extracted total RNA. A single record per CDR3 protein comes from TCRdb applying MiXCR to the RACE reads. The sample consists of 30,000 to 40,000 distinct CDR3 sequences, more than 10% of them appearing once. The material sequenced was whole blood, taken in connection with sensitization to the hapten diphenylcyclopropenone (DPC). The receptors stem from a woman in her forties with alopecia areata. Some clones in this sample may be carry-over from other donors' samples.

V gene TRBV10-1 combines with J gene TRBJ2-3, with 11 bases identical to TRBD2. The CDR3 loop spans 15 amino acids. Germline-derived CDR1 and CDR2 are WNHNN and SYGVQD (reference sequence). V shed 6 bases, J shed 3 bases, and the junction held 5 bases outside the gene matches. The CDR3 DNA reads TGCGCCAGCAGCCCGGGACTAGCGGAAACAGATACGCAGTATTTT. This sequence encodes CASSPGLAETDTQYF.

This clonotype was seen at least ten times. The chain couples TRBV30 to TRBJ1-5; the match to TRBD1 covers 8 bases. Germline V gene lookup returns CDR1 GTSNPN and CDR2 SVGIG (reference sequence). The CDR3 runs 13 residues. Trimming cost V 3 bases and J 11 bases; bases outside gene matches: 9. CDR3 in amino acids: CAWRGQGLTAQHF. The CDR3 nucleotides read TGTGCCTGGAGAGGACAGGGCCTAACGGCCCAGCATTTT.

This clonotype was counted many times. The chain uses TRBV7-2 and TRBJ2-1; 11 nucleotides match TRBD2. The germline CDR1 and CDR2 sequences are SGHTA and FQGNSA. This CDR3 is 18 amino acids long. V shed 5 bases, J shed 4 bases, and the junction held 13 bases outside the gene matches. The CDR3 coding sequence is TGTGCCAGCAGCACCCCCAAAGGGACTAGCGGAGAGTACAATGAGCAGTTCTTC. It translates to CASSTPKGTSGEYNEQFF.

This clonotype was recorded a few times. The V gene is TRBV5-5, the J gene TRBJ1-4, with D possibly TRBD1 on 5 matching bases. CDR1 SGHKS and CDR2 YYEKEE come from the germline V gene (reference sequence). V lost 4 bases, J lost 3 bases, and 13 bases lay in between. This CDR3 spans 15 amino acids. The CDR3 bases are TGTGCCAGCAGCCCATGGGGGAGGGCTAATGAAAAACTGTTTTTT. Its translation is CASSPWGRANEKLFF.

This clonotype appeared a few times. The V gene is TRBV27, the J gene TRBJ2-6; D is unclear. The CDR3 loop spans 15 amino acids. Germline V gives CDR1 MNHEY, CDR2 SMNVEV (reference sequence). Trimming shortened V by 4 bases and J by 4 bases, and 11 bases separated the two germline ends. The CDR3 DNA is TGTGCCAGCAGTTCCCCGACTGAGGGGGCCAACGTCCTGACTTTC. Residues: CASSSPTEGANVLTF.

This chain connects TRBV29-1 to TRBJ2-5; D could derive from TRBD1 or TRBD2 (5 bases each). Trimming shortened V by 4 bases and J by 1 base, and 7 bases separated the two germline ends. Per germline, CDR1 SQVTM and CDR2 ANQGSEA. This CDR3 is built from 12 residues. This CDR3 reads CSVGGFQETQYF. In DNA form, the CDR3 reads TGCAGCGTTGGGGGGTTCCAAGAGACCCAGTACTTC.

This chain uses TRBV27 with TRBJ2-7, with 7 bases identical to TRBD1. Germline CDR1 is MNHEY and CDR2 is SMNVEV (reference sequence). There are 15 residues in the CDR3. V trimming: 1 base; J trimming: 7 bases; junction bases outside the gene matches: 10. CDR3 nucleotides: TGTGCCAGCAGTTTATATAGGACAGGTCTTGGGGAGCAGTACTTC. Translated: CASSLYRTGLGEQYF.

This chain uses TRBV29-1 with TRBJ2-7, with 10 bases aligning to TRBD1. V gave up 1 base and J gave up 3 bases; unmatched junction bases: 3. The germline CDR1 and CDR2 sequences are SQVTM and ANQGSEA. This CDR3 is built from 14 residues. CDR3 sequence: CSVEVGDRGYEQYF. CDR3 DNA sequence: TGCAGCGTTGAAGTAGGGGACAGGGGCTACGAGCAGTACTTC.

CDR3 loop: CASSPDLAINEKLFF. Written as DNA, the CDR3 is TGTGCCAGCAGCCCAGACCTCGCAATTAATGAAAAACTGTTTTTT. The genes are TRBV28 and TRBJ1-4; D is uncertain. In germline, CDR1 is MDHEN, CDR2 SYDVKM. V lost 6 bases and J 4 bases, leaving 15 bases between the germline ends. The CDR3 has 15 residues. Variable domain in full (rest from reference TRBV28 and TRBJ1-4): DVKVTQSSRYLVKRTGEKVFLECVQDMDHENMFWYRQDPGLGLRLIYFSYDVKMKEKGDIPEGYSVSREKKERFSLILESASTNQTSMYLCASSPDLAINEKLFFGSGTQLSVL.

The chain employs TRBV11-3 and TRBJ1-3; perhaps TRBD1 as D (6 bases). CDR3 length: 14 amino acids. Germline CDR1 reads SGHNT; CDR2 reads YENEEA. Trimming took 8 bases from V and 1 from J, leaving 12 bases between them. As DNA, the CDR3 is TGTGCCAGCCGCAGGACAGCATCTGGAAACACCATATATTTT. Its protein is CASRRTASGNTIYF.

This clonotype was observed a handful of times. The CDR3 DNA reads TGTGCCAGCACCGACCGGAGGGCAGATACGCAGTATTTT. Protein sequence: CASTDRRADTQYF. This chain connects TRBV6-2 or TRBV6-3 to TRBJ2-3; D might be TRBD2 (6 bases). V lost 7 bases, J lost 4 bases, and 12 bases lay in between. This CDR3 region has 13 residues. Looked up from germline, CDR1 is MNHEY and CDR2 is SVGEGT.

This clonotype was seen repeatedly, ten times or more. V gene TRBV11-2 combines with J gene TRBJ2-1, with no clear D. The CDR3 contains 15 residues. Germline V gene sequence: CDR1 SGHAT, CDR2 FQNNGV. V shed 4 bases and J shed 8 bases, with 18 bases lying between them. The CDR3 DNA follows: TGTGCCAGCAGCTCCCGTAGACGGGCAACATATGAGCAGTTCTTC. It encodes CASSSRRRATYEQFF.

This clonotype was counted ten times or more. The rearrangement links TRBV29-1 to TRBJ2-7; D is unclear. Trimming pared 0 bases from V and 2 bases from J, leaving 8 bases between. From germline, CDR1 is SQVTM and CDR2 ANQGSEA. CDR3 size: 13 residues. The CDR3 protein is CSVEEMTTYEQYF. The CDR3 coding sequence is TGCAGCGTTGAAGAGATGACAACCTACGAGCAGTACTTC.

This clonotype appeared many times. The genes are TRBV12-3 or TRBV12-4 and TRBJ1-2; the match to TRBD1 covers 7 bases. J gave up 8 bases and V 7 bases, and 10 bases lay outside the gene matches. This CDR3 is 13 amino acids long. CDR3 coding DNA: TGTGCCAGCACCTCACAGGGGCCAGGGGGCTACACCTTC. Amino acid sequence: CASTSQGPGGYTF.

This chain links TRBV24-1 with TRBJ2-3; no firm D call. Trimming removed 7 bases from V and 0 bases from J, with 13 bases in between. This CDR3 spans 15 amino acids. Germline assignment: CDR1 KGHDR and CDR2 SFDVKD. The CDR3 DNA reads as TGTGCCACCAGGCTCGGTGGGCAAAGCACAGATACGCAGTATTTT. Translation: CATRLGGQSTDTQYF.

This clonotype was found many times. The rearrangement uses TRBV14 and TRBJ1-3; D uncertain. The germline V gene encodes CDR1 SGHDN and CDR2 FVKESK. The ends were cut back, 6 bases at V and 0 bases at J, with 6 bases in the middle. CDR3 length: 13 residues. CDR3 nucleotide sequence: TGTGCCAGCAGATATTCCTCTGGAAACACCATATATTTT. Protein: CASRYSSGNTIYF.

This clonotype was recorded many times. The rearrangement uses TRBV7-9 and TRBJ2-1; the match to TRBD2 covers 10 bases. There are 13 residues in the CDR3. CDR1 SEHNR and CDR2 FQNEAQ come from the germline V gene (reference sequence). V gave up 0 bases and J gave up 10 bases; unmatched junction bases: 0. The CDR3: CASSLASGREQFF. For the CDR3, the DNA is TGTGCCAGCAGCTTAGCTAGCGGGAGGGAGCAGTTCTTC. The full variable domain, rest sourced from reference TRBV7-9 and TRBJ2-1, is DTGVSQNPRHKITKRGQNVTFRCDPISEHNRLYWYRQTLGQGPEFLTYFQNEAQLEKSRLLSDRFSAERPKGSFSTLEIQRTEQGDSAMYLCASSLASGREQFFGPGTRLTVL.

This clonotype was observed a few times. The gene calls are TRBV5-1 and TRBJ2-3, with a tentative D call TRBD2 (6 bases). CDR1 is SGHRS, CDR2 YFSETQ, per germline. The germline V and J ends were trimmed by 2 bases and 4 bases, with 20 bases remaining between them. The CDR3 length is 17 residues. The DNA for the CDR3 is TGCGCCAGCAGCTTTCTACCGACGAACCCGGGGGCAGATACGCAGTATTTT. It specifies CASSFLPTNPGADTQYF.

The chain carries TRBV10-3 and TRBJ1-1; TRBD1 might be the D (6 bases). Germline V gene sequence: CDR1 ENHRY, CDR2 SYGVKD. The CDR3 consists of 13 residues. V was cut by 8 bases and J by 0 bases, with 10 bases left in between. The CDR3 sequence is CAISPGVNTEAFF. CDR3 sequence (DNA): TGTGCCATCTCCCCAGGGGTGAACACTGAAGCTTTCTTT.

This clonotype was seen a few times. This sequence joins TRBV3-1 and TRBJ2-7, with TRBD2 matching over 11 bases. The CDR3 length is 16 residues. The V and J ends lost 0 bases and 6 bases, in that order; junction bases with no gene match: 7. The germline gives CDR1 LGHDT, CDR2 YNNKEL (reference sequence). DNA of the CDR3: TGTGCCAGCAGCCAAGATCTCCTAGCGGGAGGAGTCGAGCAGTACTTC. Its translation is CASSQDLLAGGVEQYF.

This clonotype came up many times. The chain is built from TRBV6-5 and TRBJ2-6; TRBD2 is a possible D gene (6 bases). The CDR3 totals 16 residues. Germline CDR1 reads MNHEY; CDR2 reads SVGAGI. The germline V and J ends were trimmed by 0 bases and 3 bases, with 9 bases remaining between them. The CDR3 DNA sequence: TGTGCCAGCAGTTACTCGGAGGGAGTTGGGGCCAACGTCCTGACTTTC. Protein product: CASSYSEGVGANVLTF.

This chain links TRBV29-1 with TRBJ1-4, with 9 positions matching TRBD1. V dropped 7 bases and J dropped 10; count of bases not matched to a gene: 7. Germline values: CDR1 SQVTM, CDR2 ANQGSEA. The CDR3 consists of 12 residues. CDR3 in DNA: TGCAGCGCGGACAGGGGCGAAGGAAAACTGTTTTTT. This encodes CSADRGEGKLFF.

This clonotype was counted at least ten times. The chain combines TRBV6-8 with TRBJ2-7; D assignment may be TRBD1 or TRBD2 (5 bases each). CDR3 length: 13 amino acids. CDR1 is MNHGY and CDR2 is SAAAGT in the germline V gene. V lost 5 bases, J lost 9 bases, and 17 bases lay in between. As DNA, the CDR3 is TGTGCCAGCAGTCCGGGACGGCCGTTTGGGCAGTACTTC. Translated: CASSPGRPFGQYF.

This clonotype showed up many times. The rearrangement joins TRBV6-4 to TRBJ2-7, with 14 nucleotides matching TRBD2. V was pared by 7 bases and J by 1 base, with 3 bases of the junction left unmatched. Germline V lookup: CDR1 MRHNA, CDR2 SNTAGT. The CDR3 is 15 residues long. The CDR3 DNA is TGTGCCAGCATAAGACTAGCGGGAGGGTCCTACGAGCAGTACTTC. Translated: CASIRLAGGSYEQYF.

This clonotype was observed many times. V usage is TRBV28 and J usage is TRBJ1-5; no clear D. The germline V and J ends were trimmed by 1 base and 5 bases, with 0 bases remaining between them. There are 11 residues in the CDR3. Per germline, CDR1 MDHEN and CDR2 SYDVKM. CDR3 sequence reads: CASSLYQPQHF. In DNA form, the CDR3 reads TGTGCCAGCAGTTTATATCAGCCCCAGCATTTT.

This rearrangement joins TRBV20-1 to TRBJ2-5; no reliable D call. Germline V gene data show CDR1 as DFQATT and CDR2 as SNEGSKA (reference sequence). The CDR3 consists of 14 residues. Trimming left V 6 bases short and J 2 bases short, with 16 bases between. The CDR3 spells CSAIIGRLQETQYF. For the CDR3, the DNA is TGCAGTGCCATAATCGGACGGTTACAAGAGACCCAGTACTTC.

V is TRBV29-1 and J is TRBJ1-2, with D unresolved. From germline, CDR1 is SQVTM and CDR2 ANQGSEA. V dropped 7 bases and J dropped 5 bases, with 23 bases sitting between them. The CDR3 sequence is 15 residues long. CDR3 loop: CSDMTPTPSTYGYTF. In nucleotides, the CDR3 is TGCAGCGACATGACACCGACCCCCTCCACATATGGCTACACCTTC.

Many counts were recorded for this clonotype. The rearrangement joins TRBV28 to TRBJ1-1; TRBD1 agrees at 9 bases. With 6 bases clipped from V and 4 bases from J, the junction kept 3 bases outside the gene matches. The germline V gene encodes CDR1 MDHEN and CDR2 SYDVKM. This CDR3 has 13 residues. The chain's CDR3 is CASRGQGGTEAFF. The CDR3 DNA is TGTGCCAGCAGGGGACAGGGAGGCACTGAAGCTTTCTTT.

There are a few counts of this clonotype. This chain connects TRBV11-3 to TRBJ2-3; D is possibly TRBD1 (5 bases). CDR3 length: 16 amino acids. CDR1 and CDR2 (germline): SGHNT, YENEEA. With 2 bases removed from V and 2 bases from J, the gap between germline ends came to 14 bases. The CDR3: CASSLSSQGATDTQYF. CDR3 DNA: TGTGCCAGCAGCTTAAGCTCCCAGGGTGCCACAGATACGCAGTATTTT.